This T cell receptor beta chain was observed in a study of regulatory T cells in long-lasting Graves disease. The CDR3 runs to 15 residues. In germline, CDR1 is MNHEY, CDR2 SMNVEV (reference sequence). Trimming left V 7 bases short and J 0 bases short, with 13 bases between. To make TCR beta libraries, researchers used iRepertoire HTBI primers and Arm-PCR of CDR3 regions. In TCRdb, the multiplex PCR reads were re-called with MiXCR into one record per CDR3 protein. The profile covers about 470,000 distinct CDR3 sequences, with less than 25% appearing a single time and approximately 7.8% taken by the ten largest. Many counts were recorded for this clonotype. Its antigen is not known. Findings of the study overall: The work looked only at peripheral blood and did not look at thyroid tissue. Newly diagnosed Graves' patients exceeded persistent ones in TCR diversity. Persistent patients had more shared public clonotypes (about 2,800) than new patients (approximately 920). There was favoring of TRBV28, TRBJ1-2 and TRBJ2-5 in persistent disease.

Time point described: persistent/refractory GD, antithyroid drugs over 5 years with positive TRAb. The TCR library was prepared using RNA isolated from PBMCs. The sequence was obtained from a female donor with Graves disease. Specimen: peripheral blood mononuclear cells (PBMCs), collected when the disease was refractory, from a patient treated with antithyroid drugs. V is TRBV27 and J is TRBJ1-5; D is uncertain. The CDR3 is CASIQSGGSNQPQHF. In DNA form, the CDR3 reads TGTGCCAGCATCCAGAGTGGAGGTAGCAATCAGCCCCAGCATTTT.